This TCR beta chain was identified during a study of blood T cell repertoires in COVID-19 (TCRdb year 2020). Some background on the complete study: Samples from collaborators originated in the United States, Italy and Spain and spanned both the acute and convalescent phases of COVID-19. Nearly every sample came with metadata listing a de-identified subject ID, COVID-19 status, age in years and sex. Subjects who had been exposed to COVID-19, were actively infected with it, or had recovered from it provided the deeply sampled blood TCRbeta repertoires that made up the dataset. HLA class I and class II types, where available, came from metadata supplied by the sample provider rather than from assay-based typing. Samples came from the ongoing ImmuneRACE study (first 160 participants) plus 1,254 subjects from 6 global collaborators. The prospective study material was composed of cDNA or gDNA derived from T cells, B-cell-depleted T cells, or PBMCs. The repertoires were released in a freely available public database intended as a resource for research on the immune response to SARS-CoV-2. The paper's findings and limits, for the study overall: How much clinical and demographic metadata was included differed by source and by participant, and the metadata was provided uncurated.

Trimming costs V 6 bases and J 5 bases, and their ends lie 10 bases apart. Including the terminal cysteine and phenylalanine, the CDR3 comprises 12 residues. Solely the CDR3 DNA is kept, with 36 bases framed from the first base. Reading the germline V gene gives CDR1 MNHEY and CDR2 SVGAGI. The immunoSEQ Assay, a bias-controlled multiplex PCR, was used to amplify TCRbeta CDR3 regions from genomic DNA. As for the original processing: Nucleated cell counts per sample were estimated from amplification of reference gene primers within the assay. To quantify the absolute abundance of each unique TCRbeta CDR3 rearrangement, sequence reads were collapsed and filtered. Productive Simpson clonality was computed per sample as the square root of Simpson's diversity index over productive rearrangements. In its TCRdb copy, this immuneACCESS table keeps in-frame sequences only and misses some clones. Where compared with another copy, unresolved V genes explain less than half of these, and the others have no known cause. D and trimming were read from the DNA, whereas the V and J calls and clone size are those reported in that table. The sample profile shows fewer than 200,000 clones; 88% of them were found once. The ten largest account for approximately 9% of the sample.

A note on this clone: Its cognate antigen has yet to be identified. Within one base of it there is no much larger clone, and no base qualities were kept.

Enrolling through a virtual design, the prospective study's participants ranged in age from roughly 18 to 90 years and lived across 20 to 30 United States geographic areas. To assign participants to cohorts, the prospective study relied on clinical history that participants themselves reported in a screening survey and a study questionnaire. ImmuneRACE Cohort 3 recovered participants were defined by two consecutive negative NP/OP PCR tests, healthcare professional clearance, or symptom resolution. Mobile phlebotomists in the prospective study collected whole blood, serum and a nasopharyngeal or oropharyngeal swab from every participant. Prospective study participants could optionally give additional blood draws and questionnaires over an approximately two-month period. Prospective study blood samples were shipped either frozen or at room temperature before DNA extraction.

This chain is built from TRBV6-5 and TRBJ1-1; a tentative D call is TRBD1 (6 bases match). The source of this sequence is a woman younger than 30 who had recovered from COVID-19. Material: PBMCs or T cells enriched from blood (not recorded which). The CDR3 protein: CASSPGDTEAFF. The sequenced DNA is TGTGCCAGCAGCCCAGGGGATACTGAAGCTTTCTTT.